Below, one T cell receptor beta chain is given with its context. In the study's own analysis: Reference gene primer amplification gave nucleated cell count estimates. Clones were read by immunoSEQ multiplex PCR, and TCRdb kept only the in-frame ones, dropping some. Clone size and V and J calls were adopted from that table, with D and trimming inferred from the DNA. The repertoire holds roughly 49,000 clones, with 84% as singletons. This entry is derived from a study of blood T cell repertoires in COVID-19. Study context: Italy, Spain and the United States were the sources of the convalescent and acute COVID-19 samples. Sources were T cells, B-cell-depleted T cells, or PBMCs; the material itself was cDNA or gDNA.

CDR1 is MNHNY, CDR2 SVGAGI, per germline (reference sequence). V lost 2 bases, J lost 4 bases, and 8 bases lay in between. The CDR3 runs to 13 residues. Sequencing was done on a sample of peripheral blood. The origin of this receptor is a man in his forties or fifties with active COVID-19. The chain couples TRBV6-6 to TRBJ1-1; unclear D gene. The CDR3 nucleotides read TGTGCCAGCAGTTACCAGGCTCGCACTGAAGCTTTCTTT. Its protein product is CASSYQARTEAFF.